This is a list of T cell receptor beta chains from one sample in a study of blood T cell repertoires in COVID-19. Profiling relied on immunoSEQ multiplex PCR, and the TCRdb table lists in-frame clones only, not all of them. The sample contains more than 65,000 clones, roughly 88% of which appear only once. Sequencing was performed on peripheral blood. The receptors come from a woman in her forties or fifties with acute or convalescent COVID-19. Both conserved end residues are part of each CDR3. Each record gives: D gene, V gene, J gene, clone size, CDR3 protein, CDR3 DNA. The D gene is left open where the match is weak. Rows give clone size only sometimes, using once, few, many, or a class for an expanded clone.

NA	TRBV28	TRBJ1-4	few	CASSFLRQATNEKLFF	TGTGCCAGCAGTTTCCTCAGACAGGCCACTAATGAAAAACTGTTTTTT
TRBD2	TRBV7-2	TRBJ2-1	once	CASSHTLAGVGSYNEQFF	TGTGCCAGCAGCCATACGTTGGCGGGGGTCGGCTCCTACAATGAGCAGTTCTTC
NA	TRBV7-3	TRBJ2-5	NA	CASSLRVGETQYF	TGTGCCAGCAGCTTAAGGGTCGGGGAGACCCAGTACTTC
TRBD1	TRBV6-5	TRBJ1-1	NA	CASSYARTGGKAFF	TGTGCCAGCAGTTACGCCAGGACAGGGGGAAAAGCTTTCTTT
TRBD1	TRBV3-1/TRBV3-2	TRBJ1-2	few	CASSSGQANYGYTF	TGTGCCAGCAGCTCGGGACAGGCTAACTATGGCTACACCTTC
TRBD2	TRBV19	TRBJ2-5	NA	CASSFGTSGQETQYF	TGTGCCAGTAGTTTTGGGACTAGCGGCCAAGAGACCCAGTACTTC
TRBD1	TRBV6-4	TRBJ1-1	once	CASSRQGSNTEAFF	TGTGCCAGCAGTCGACAGGGCTCGAACACTGAAGCTTTCTTT
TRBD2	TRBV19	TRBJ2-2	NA	CASSSRGGWETGELFF	TGTGCCAGTAGCTCCCGGGGGGGCTGGGAGACCGGGGAGCTGTTTTTT
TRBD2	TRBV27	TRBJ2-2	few	CASTITEVRRELYTGELFF	TGTGCCAGCACCATAACGGAGGTAAGGCGGGAGTTGTACACCGGGGAGCTGTTTTTT
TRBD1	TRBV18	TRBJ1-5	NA	CASSPFGTGQSNQPQHF	TGTGCCAGCTCACCCTTTGGGACAGGGCAAAGCAATCAGCCCCAGCATTTT
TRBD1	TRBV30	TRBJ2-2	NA	CAWSQNRGGELFF	TGTGCCTGGAGCCAAAACAGGGGCGGGGAGCTGTTTTTT
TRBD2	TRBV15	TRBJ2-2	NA	CATSRDPLGAGLANTGELFF	TGTGCCACCAGCAGAGATCCACTAGGAGCGGGACTGGCGAACACCGGGGAGCTGTTTTTT
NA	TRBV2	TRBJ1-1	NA	CASRPAGMNRAFF	TGTGCCAGCAGGCCCGCGGGAATGAACAGGGCTTTCTTT
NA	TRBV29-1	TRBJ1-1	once	CSVESGSLVAFF	TGCAGCGTTGAATCGGGGAGTTTGGTGGCTTTCTTT
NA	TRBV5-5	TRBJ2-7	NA	CASSSFGPPTYEQYF	TGTGCCAGCAGCTCATTTGGGCCCCCCACTTACGAGCAGTACTTC
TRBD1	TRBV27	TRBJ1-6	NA	CASSLTGTGINSPLHF	TGTGCCAGCAGTTTAACCGGGACAGGGATTAATTCACCCCTCCACTTT
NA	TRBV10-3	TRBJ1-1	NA	CAIRETGTEAFF	TGTGCCATCAGGGAAACAGGGACCGAAGCTTTCTTT
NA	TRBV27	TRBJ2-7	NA	CASSLSLLSYEQYF	TGTGCCAGCAGCCTTAGCCTACTCTCCTACGAGCAGTACTTC
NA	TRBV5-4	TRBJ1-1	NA	CASSLPNRDNTEAFF	TGTGCCAGCAGCCTCCCAAACAGGGACAACACTGAAGCTTTCTTT